Below, one TCR beta chain is given with its context. This CDR3 is 17 amino acids long. Germline V CDR1 and CDR2: SNHLY, FYNNEI. The germline V and J ends were trimmed by 5 bases and 0 bases, with 17 bases remaining between them. TCRdb called the RT-PCR reads again in MiXCR, with one record for every CDR3 protein. The sample comprises hundreds of thousands of distinct CDR3 sequences, around 14% of which are singletons, and 3% to 4.5% rests with the top ten. Sequenced: memory CD4+ T cells from blood. The source is a female donor in good health, serving as a healthy control. The chain combines TRBV2 with TRBJ2-1; D ambiguous. In DNA form, the CDR3 reads TGTGCCAGCAGTTACGGCCGGCGACTGAGCTCCTACAATGAGCAGTTCTTC. Translating it yields CASSYGRRLSSYNEQFF.